The entry below gives a single T cell receptor beta chain sequence along with its context. The antigen remains unidentified. Treatment denoted: some 20 received Ad26.COV2.S at low or high dose, single or two shots; about five received placebo; per-sample allocation not given. It was on day 63 after the first vaccine or placebo injection that samples were taken. At a Boston site, the person donating was an adult of 18-55 years. This sample was taken from a study of Ad26.COV2.S vaccination and SARS-CoV-2 variants. Study-level information: Intramuscular Ad26.COV2.S doses were given once or twice, 56 days apart. Study-level findings and limits: Spike-specific TCR breadth in vaccine recipients exceeded that seen in placebo recipients. Substantial breadth in spike-specific CD8+ and CD4+ T cell responses was reportedly seen after vaccination.

Clones were sequenced by immunoSEQ multiplex PCR, and TCRdb holds only the in-frame ones, with some missing. The sample records hundreds of thousands of clones, approximately 88% being singletons. Trimming left V 6 bases short and J 0 bases short, with 12 bases between. CDR1 is SGHTA, CDR2 FQGNSA, per germline. This CDR3 has 14 amino acids. The V and J genes are TRBV7-2 and TRBJ2-7; D may be TRBD2 (6 bases). This TCR derives from a person aged 18-65 years who received the Ad26.COV2.S COVID-19 vaccine or a placebo. The source material was peripheral blood, sampled in a trial of Ad26.COV2.S vaccine versus placebo. In nucleotides, the CDR3 is TGTGCCAGCAGTCTCATGCGGGGCTCCTACGAGCAGTACTTC. It is translated as CASSLMRGSYEQYF. Together with reference TRBV7-2 and TRBJ2-7, the CDR3 gives the full variable domain: GAGVSQSPSNKVTEKGKDVELRCDPISGHTALYWYRQSLGQGLEFLIYFQGNSAPDKSGLPSDRFSAERTGGSVSTLTIQRTQQEDSAVYLCASSLMRGSYEQYFGPGTRLTVT.